Each of the 12 T cell receptor beta chains below was sequenced from the same sample in a study of T cell changes during pregnancy in multiple sclerosis. The method was immunoSEQ multiplex PCR; TCRdb's version includes in-frame clones alone and lacks a portion of them. The sample contains 17,000 or so clones, roughly 84% of which appear only once. Sequencing was performed on CD8+ T cells from peripheral blood mononuclear cells, taken in the third trimester of pregnancy. Source of these receptors: a female donor in good health, enrolled as a control in a pregnancy study.

The chain carries TRBV6-1 and TRBJ2-7; D might be TRBD1 (5 bases). Germline values: CDR1 MNHNS, CDR2 SASEGT. V lost 7 bases and J lost 4, with 14 bases in between. This CDR3 spans 13 amino acids. Here the CDR3 DNA reads TGTGCCAGCAAATGGGTTTCAGGGTACGAGCAGTACTTC. Translated: CASKWVSGYEQYF.

A few counts support this clone. The chain couples TRBV21-1 to TRBJ2-7; the table's D call, TRBD1, has no DNA check behind it. TRBV21-1 is a documented pseudogene. This CDR3 has 14 amino acids. The CDR3 coding sequence is TGTGCCAGCACTCCGGGACAGGCTTCCTACGAGCAGTACTTC. Protein product: CASTPGQASYEQYF.

The chain links TRBV10-3 to TRBJ1-2, with D possibly TRBD1 on 5 matching bases. Germline V CDR1 and CDR2: ENHRY, SYGVKD. The CDR3 contains 15 residues. Trimming pared 10 bases from V and 6 bases from J, leaving 24 bases between. The CDR3 loop is CATAEQWQGGDGYTF. The CDR3 DNA follows: TGTGCCACCGCGGAACAGTGGCAGGGAGGAGATGGCTACACCTTC.

This clone was recorded only once. The chain has TRBV5-1 and TRBJ2-5, with TRBD1 as a possible D gene (5 bases). V lost 4 bases to trimming and J lost 3 bases, with 19 bases between them. Germline V lookup: CDR1 SGHRS, CDR2 YFSETQ. CDR3 size: 16 residues. The CDR3 sequence is CASSPSDSLSKETQYF. The CDR3 DNA follows: TGCGCCAGCAGCCCGAGCGACAGCCTTTCTAAAGAGACCCAGTACTTC.

The genes are TRBV5-4 and TRBJ2-7, with 9 bases lining up with TRBD2. Trimming took 4 bases from V and 2 from J; bases not matched to a gene: 13. CDR1 is SGHNT, CDR2 YYREEE, per germline (reference sequence). This CDR3 is 17 amino acids long. CDR3 amino acids: CASSATLPGGGAYEQYF. The CDR3 region has the DNA TGTGCCAGCAGCGCGACACTTCCAGGCGGGGGGGCCTACGAGCAGTACTTC.

The chain combines TRBV11-2 with TRBJ2-2; TRBD2 agrees at 12 bases. CDR3 length equals 16 residues. Germline CDR1 and CDR2: SGHAT and FQNNGV. Trimming cost V 5 bases and J 7 bases; bases outside gene matches: 8. CDR3 sequence (DNA): TGTGCCAGCAGCGCCCGACTAGCGGGAGATAACGGGGAGCTGTTTTTT. The encoded protein is CASSARLAGDNGELFF.

The chain couples TRBV7-9 to TRBJ1-1, with 12 nucleotides matching TRBD1. Germline V gene sequence: CDR1 SEHNR, CDR2 FQNEAQ (reference sequence). This CDR3 spans 17 amino acids. V lost 4 bases, J lost 0 bases, and 6 bases stayed unmatched. The CDR3 region is CASSSGTGGNMNTEAFF. The CDR3 nucleotides are TGTGCCAGCAGCTCCGGGACAGGGGGCAACATGAACACTGAAGCTTTCTTT.

The CDR3 is CASSLVSGNYGYTF. CDR3 DNA: TGTGCCAGCAGCTTAGTATCCGGGAACTATGGCTACACCTTC. The J gene is TRBJ1-2, the V gene TRBV7-9; D call uncertain. Germline lookup yields CDR1 SEHNR and CDR2 FQNEAQ (reference sequence). There are 14 residues in the CDR3. Trimming took 1 base from V and 2 from J, leaving 8 bases between them.

The V and J genes are TRBV6-5 and TRBJ2-5; TRBD2 agrees at 9 bases. J was trimmed by 5 bases and V by 6 bases; bases with no gene match: 10. Germline V gene sequence: CDR1 MNHEY, CDR2 SVGAGI. CDR3 length equals 15 residues. CDR3 sequence: CASRRTSSGVETQYF. CDR3 coding DNA: TGTGCCAGCAGACGGACGTCTAGCGGGGTGGAGACCCAGTACTTC.

V usage is TRBV10-3 and J usage is TRBJ2-7; D is possibly TRBD1 (6 bases). The CDR3 totals 14 residues. V was clipped by 2 bases and J by 5 bases, with 13 bases between them. Per the germline V gene, CDR1 is ENHRY and CDR2 is SYGVKD. CDR3 nucleotides: TGTGCCATCAGTGAGGACAGGCCGGTGGACGAGCAGTACTTC. This codes for CAISEDRPVDEQYF.

The chain employs TRBV7-8 and TRBJ2-7, with TRBD1 identical over 10 bases. The CDR3 covers 14 residues. Germline loops: CDR1 SGHVS, CDR2 FQNEAQ. Unmatched junction bases numbered 7, after V lost 7 bases and J lost 4 bases. CDR3 sequence reads: CASTDGTGVYEQYF. CDR3 coding DNA: TGTGCCAGCACCGACGGGACAGGGGTGTACGAGCAGTACTTC.

The chain is built from TRBV7-6 and TRBJ2-7; 10 positions match TRBD2. Germline V gives CDR1 SGHVS, CDR2 FNYEAQ. This CDR3 comprises 16 residues. V shed 1 base, J shed 3 bases, and the junction held 6 bases outside the gene matches. The CDR3 coding sequence is TGTGCCAGCAGCTTAGGCCGACCTAGCGGGAGCTACGAGCAGTACTTC. Translated, it gives CASSLGRPSGSYEQYF.